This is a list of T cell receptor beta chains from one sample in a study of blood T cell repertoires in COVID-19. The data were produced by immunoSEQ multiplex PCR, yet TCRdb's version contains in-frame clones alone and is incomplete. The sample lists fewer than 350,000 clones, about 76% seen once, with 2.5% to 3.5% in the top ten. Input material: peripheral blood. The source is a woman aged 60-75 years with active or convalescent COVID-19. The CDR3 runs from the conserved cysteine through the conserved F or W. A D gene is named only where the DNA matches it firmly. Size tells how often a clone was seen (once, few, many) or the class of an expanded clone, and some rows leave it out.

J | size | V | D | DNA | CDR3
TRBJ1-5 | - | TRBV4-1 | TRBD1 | TGCGCCAGCAGGCAGAGGACAGGGGGCGAAGAAGGGCATCAGCCCCAGCATTTT | CASRQRTGGEEGHQPQHF
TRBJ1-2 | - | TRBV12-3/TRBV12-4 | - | TGTGCCAGCTCCCCCCGGGGCTATGGCTACACCTTC | CASSPRGYGYTF
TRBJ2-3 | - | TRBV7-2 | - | TGTGCCAGCCTTGGACTACGCTCGATCCGCACAGATACGCAGTATTTT | CASLGLRSIRTDTQYF
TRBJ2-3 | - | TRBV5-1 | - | TGCGCCAGCAGCTTGGGTCCAGGCCAGGACACAGATACGCAGTATTTT | CASSLGPGQDTDTQYF
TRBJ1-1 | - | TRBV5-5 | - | TGTGCCAGCAGCTTGGTACTGGGAGGAACTGAAGCTTTCTTT | CASSLVLGGTEAFF
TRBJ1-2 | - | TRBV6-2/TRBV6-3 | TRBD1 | TGTGCCAGCAGTTACGGACAGGACTTATACTATGGCTACACCTTC | CASSYGQDLYYGYTF
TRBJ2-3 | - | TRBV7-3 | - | TGTGCCAGCAGCTTAGCGGGGACCACAGATACGCAGTATTTT | CASSLAGTTDTQYF
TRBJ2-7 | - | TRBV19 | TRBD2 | TGTGCCGTGGGGGGGGGAAGCCACGAGCAGTACTTC | CAVGGGSHEQYF
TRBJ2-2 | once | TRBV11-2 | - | TGTGCCAGCAGCTTAGGCCAGGGGACCACCGGGGAGCTGTTTTTT | CASSLGQGTTGELFF
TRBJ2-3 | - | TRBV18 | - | TGTGCCAGCTCCCCGGGTAGCACAGATACGCAGTATTTT | CASSPGSTDTQYF
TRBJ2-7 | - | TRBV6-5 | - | TGTGCCAGCAGTCCTACGACAGAGTCCTACGAGCAGTACTTC | CASSPTTESYEQYF